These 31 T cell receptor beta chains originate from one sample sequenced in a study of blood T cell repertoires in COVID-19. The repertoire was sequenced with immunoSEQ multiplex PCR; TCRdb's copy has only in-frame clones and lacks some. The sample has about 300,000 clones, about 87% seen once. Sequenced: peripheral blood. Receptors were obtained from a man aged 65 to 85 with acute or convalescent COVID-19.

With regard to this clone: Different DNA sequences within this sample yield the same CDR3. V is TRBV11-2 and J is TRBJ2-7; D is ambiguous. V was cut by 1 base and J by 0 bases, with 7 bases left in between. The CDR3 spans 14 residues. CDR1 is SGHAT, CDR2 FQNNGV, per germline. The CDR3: CASSLAVRSYEQYF. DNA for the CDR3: TGTGCCAGCAGCTTAGCGGTCCGCTCCTACGAGCAGTACTTC.

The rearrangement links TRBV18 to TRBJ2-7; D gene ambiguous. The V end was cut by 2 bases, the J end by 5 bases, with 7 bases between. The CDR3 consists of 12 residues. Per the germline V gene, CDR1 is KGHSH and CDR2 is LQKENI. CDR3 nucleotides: TGTGCCAGCTCACCATATACTAACGAGCAGTACTTC. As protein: CASSPYTNEQYF.

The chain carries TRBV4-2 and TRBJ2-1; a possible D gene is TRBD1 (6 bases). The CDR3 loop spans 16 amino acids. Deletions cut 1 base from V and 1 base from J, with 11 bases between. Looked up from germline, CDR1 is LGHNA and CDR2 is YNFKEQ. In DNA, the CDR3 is TGTGCCAGCAGCCAAGTCAGCCAGGGGTCCTACAATGAGCAGTTCTTC. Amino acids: CASSQVSQGSYNEQFF.

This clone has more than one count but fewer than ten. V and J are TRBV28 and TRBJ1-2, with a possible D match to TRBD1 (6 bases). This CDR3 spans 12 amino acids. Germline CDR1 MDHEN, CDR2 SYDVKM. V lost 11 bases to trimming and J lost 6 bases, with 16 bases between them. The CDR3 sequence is CAAARGGHGYTF. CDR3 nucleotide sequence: TGTGCCGCCGCTCGGGGGGGCCATGGCTACACCTTC.

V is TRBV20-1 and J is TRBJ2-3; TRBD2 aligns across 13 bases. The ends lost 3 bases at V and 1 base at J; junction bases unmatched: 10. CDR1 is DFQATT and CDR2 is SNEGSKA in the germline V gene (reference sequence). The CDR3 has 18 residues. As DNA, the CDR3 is TGCAGTGCTAGTACGACTAGCGGGGGGACCACGCGCACAGATACGCAGTATTTT. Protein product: CSASTTSGGTTRTDTQYF.

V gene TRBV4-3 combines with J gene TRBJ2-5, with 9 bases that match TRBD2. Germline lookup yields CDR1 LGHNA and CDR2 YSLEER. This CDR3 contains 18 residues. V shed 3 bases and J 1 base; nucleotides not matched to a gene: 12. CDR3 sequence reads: CASSQGLASLPFQETQYF. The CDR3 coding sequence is TGCGCCAGCAGCCAGGGACTAGCTTCACTTCCCTTCCAAGAGACCCAGTACTTC.

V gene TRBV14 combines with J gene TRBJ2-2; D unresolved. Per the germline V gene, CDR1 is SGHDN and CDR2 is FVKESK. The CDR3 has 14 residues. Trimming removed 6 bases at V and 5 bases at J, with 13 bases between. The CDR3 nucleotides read TGTGCCAGCAGTTTTGAGTATTTTACCGGGGAGCTGTTTTTT. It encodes CASSFEYFTGELFF.

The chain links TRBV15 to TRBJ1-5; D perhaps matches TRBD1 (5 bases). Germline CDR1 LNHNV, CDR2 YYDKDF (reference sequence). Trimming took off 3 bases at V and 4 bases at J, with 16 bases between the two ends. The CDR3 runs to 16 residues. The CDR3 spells CATSSSRWGSNQPQHF. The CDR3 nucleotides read TGTGCCACCAGCAGTAGCCGCTGGGGCTCTAATCAGCCCCAGCATTTT.

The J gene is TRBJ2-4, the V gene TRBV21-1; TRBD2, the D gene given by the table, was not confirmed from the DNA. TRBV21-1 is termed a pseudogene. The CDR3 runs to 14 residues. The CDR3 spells CASSKIAGDGIQYF. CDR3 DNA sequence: TGTGCCAGCAGCAAGATAGCGGGAGATGGCATTCAGTACTTC.

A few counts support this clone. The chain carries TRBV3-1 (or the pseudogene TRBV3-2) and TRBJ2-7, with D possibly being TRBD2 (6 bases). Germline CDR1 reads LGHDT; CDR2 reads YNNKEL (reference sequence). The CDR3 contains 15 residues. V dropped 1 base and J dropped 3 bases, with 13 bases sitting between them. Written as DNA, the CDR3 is TGTGCCAGCAGCCAAGTGCCTAGCGATCGCTACGAGCAGTACTTC. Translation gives CASSQVPSDRYEQYF.

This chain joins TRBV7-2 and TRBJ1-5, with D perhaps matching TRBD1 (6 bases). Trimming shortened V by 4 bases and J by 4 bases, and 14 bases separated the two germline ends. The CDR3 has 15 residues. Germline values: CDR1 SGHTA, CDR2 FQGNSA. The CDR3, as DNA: TGTGCCAGCAGCTCGCGGCCGGACAGAAATCAGCCCCAGCATTTT. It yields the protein CASSSRPDRNQPQHF. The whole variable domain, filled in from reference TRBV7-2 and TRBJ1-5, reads GAGVSQSPSNKVTEKGKDVELRCDPISGHTALYWYRQSLGQGLEFLIYFQGNSAPDKSGLPSDRFSAERTGGSVSTLTIQRTQQEDSAVYLCASSSRPDRNQPQHFGDGTRLSIL.

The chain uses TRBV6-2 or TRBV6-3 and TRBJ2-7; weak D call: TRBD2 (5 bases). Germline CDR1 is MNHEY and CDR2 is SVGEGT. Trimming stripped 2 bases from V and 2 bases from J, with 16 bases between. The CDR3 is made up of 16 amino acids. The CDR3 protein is CASSYPTRAVTYEQYF. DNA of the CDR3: TGTGCCAGCAGTTACCCAACCCGAGCGGTAACCTACGAGCAGTACTTC.

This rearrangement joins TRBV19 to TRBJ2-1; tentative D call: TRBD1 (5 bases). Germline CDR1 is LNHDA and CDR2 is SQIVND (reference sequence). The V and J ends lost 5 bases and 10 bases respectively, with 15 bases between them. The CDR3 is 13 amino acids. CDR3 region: CASSGAGQGEQFF. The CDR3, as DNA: TGTGCCAGTAGTGGGGCAGGCCAAGGGGAGCAGTTCTTC. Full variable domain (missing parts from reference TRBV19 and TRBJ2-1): DGGITQSPKYLFRKEGQNVTLSCEQNLNHDAMYWYRQDPGQGLRLIYYSQIVNDFQKGDIAEGYSVSREKKESFPLTVTSAQKNPTAFYLCASSGAGQGEQFFGPGTRLTVL.

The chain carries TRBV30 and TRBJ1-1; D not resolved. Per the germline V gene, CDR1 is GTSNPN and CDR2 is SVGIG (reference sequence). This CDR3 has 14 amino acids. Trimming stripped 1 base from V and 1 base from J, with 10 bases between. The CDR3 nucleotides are TGTGCCTGGAGTGCTATTCCTGGGAACACTGAAGCTTTCTTT. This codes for CAWSAIPGNTEAFF.

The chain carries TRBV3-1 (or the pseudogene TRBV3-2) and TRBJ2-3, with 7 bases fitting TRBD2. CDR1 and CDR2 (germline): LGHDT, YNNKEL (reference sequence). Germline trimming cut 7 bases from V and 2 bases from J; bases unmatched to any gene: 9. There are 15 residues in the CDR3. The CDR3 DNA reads TGTGCCAGCAAAGAATCGGGGGGATACACAGATACGCAGTATTTT. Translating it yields CASKESGGYTDTQYF.

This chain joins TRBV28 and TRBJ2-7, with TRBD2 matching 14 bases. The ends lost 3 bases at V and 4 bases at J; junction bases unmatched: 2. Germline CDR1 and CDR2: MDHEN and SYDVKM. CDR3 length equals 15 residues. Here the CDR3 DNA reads TGTGCCAGCAGTTTTGGGACTAGCGGGAGATACGAGCAGTACTTC. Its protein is CASSFGTSGRYEQYF.

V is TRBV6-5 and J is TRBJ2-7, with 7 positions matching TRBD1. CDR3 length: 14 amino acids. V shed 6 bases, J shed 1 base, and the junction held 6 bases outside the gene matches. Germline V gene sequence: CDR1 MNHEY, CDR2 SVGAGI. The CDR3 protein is CASSQGGSSYEQYF. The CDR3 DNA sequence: TGTGCCAGCAGCCAAGGGGGCAGTTCCTACGAGCAGTACTTC.

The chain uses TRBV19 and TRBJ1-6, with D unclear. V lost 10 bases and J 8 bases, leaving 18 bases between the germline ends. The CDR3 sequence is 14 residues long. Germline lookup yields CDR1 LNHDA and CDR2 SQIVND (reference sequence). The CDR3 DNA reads TGTGCCACCTCGGTCAACCCGGCGGATTCACCCCTCCACTTT. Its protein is CATSVNPADSPLHF.

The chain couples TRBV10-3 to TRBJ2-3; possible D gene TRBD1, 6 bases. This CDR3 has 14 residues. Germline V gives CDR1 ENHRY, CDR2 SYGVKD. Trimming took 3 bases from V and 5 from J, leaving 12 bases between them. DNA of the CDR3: TGTGCCATCAGTGACTTTAAAGGGGGAGATACGCAGTATTTT. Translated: CAISDFKGGDTQYF.

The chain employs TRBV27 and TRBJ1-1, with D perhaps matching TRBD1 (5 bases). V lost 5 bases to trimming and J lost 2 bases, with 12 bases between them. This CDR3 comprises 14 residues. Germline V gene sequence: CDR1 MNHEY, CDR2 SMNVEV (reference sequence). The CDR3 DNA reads TGTGCCAGCAGTCTTCGACAGTCCAACACTGAAGCTTTCTTT. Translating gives CASSLRQSNTEAFF.

The CDR3 loop reads CASSQNRDRVGRFTYNEQFF. CDR3 in DNA: TGTGCCAGCAGCCAGAACCGGGACAGGGTGGGTCGGTTCACTTACAATGAGCAGTTCTTC. The V gene is TRBV14, the J gene TRBJ2-1, with 9 bases identical to TRBD1. Trimming took 3 bases from V and 4 from J; bases not matched to a gene: 19. From germline, CDR1 is SGHDN and CDR2 FVKESK. The CDR3 sequence is 20 residues long.

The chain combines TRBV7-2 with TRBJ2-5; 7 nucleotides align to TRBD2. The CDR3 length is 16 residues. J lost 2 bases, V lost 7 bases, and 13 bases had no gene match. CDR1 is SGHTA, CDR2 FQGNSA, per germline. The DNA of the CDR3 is TGTGCCAGCACCCCCCACCGCGGGGGATCGCAAGAGACCCAGTACTTC. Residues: CASTPHRGGSQETQYF. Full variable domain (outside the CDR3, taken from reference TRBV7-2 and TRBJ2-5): GAGVSQSPSNKVTEKGKDVELRCDPISGHTALYWYRQSLGQGLEFLIYFQGNSAPDKSGLPSDRFSAERTGGSVSTLTIQRTQQEDSAVYLCASTPHRGGSQETQYFGPGTRLLVL.

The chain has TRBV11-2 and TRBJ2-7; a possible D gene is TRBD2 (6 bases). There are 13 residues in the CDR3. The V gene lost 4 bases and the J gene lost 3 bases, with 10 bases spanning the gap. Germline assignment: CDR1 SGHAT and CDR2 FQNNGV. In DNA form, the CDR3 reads TGTGCCAGCAGCTCAGGGACTTTCTACGAGCAGTACTTC. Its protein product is CASSSGTFYEQYF. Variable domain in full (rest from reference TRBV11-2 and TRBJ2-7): EAGVAQSPRYKIIEKRQSVAFWCNPISGHATLYWYQQILGQGPKLLIQFQNNGVVDDSQLPKDRFSAERLKGVDSTLKIQPAKLEDSAVYLCASSSGTFYEQYFGPGTRLTVT.

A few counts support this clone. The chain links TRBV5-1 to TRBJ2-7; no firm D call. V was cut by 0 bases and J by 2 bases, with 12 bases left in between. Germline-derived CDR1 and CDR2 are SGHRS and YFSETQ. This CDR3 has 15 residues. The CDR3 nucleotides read TGCGCCAGCAGCTTGGTTGCAGGTACCGCCTACGAGCAGTACTTC. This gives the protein CASSLVAGTAYEQYF.

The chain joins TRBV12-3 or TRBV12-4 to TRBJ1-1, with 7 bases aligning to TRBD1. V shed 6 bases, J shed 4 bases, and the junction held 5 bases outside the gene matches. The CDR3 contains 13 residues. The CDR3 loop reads CASSLGTATEAFF. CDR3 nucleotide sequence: TGTGCCAGCAGCCTAGGGACAGCCACTGAAGCTTTCTTT.

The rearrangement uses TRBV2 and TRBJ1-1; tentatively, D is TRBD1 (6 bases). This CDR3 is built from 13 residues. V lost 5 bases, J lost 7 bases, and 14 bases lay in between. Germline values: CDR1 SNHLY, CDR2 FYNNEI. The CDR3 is CASSRTGTIEAFF. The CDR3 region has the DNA TGTGCCAGCAGTAGAACCGGGACAATTGAAGCTTTCTTT.

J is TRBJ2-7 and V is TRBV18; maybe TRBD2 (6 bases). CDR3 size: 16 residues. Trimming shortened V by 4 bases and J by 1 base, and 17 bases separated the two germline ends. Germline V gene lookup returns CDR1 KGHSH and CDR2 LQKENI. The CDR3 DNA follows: TGTGCCAGCTCACAACCGGGCGGACTACTTTCCTACGAGCAGTACTTC. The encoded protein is CASSQPGGLLSYEQYF. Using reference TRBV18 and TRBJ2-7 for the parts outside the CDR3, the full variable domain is NAGVMQNPRHLVRRRGQEARLRCSPMKGHSHVYWYRQLPEEGLKFMVYLQKENIIDESGMPKERFSAEFPKEGPSILRIQQVVRGDSAAYFCASSQPGGLLSYEQYFGPGTRLTVT.

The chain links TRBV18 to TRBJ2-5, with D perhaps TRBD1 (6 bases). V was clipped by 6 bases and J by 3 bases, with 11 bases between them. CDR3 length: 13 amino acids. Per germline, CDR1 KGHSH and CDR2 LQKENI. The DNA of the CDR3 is TGTGCCAGCTCCCCCGGGACAAAAGAGACCCAGTACTTC. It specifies CASSPGTKETQYF.

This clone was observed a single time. The CDR3 loop is CASSINRRRGRDTQYF. The CDR3 DNA reads as TGTGCCAGTAGTATAAACCGTCGTCGGGGGAGGGATACGCAGTATTTT. V usage is TRBV19 and J usage is TRBJ2-3; possible D gene TRBD2, 6 bases. The CDR3 sequence is 16 residues long. Looked up from germline, CDR1 is LNHDA and CDR2 is SQIVND (reference sequence). V was clipped by 2 bases and J by 6 bases, with 18 bases between them.

The CDR3 protein is CASSVQSSYNSPLHF. The CDR3 DNA follows: TGTGCCAGCAGTGTACAGAGCTCCTATAATTCACCCCTCCACTTT. V is TRBV2 and J is TRBJ1-6; D gene unclear. Trimming pared 4 bases from V and 0 bases from J, leaving 7 bases between. Germline V gene sequence: CDR1 SNHLY, CDR2 FYNNEI. CDR3 length: 15 residues.

The CDR3 DNA is TGTGCCAGCAGTTTATTGGTGGCCTCTGAAGCTTTCTTT. It is translated as CASSLLVASEAFF. V usage is TRBV28 and J usage is TRBJ1-1; no firm D call. Trimming removed 1 base at V and 6 bases at J, with 9 bases between. The CDR3 covers 13 residues. Germline V lookup: CDR1 MDHEN, CDR2 SYDVKM.